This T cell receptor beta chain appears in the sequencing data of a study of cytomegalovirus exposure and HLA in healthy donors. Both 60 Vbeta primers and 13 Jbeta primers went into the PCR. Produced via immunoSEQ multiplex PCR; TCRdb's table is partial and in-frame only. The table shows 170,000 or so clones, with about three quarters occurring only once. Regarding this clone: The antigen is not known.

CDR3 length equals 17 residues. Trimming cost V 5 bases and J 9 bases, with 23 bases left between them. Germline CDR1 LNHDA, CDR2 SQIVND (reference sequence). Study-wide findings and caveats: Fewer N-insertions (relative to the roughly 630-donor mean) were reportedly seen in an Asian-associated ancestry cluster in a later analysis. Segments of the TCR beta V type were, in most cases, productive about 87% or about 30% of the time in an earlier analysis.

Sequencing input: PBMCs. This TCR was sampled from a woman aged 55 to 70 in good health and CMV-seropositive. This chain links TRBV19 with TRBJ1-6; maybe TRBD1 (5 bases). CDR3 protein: CASSPARDSLSGSPLHF. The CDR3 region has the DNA TGTGCCAGTAGTCCAGCCCGTGACAGTCTCTCGGGTTCACCCCTCCACTTT.